This TCR beta chain was sequenced during a study of blood T cell repertoires in COVID-19. Study background: Samples came from the United States, Italy and Spain, spanning acute and convalescent COVID-19. The cDNA or gDNA used as material had been derived from T cells, B-cell-depleted T cells, or PBMCs.

Original data processing: Amplification with reference gene primers provided the estimates of nucleated cell counts. Sequenced by immunoSEQ multiplex PCR; TCRdb stores in-frame clones only, minus some. The D gene and trimming were derived from the DNA, and the V and J assignments and clone size from that table. In the table there are about 190,000 clones, about 80% of which are singletons. The Seattle patients, enrolled during active infection, were followed longitudinally. Germline CDR1 SGHTA, CDR2 FQGNSA. V dropped 2 bases and J dropped 7 bases, with 9 bases sitting between them. The CDR3 loop spans 13 amino acids.

Sample: peripheral blood. This chain connects TRBV7-2 to TRBJ1-5; D perhaps matches TRBD1 (5 bases). The receptor was derived from a woman aged 55-69 years with COVID-19, enrolled during active disease. The CDR3 nucleotides are TGTGCCAGCAGCTTAACAGGTATCCAGCCCCAGCATTTT. Translation: CASSLTGIQPQHF. Together with reference TRBV7-2 and TRBJ1-5, the CDR3 gives the full variable domain: GAGVSQSPSNKVTEKGKDVELRCDPISGHTALYWYRQSLGQGLEFLIYFQGNSAPDKSGLPSDRFSAERTGGSVSTLTIQRTQQEDSAVYLCASSLTGIQPQHFGDGTRLSIL.